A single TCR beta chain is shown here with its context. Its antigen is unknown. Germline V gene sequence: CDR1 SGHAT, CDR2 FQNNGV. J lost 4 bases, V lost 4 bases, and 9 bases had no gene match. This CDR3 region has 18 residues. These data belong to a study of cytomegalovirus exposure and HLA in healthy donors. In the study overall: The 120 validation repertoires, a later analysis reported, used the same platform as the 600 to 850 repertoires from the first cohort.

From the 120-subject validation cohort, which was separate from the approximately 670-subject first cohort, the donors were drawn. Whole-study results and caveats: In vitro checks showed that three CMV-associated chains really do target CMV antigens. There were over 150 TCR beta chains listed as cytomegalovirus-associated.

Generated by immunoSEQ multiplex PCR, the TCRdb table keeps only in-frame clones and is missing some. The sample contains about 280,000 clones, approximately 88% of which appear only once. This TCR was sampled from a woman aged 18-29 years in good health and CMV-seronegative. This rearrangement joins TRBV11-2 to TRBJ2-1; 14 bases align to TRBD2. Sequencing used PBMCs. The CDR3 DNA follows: TGTGCCAGCAGCTACCCGGGACTAGCGGGAGCATTATACAATGAGCAGTTCTTC. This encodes CASSYPGLAGALYNEQFF. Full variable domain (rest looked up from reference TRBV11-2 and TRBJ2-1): EAGVAQSPRYKIIEKRQSVAFWCNPISGHATLYWYQQILGQGPKLLIQFQNNGVVDDSQLPKDRFSAERLKGVDSTLKIQPAKLEDSAVYLCASSYPGLAGALYNEQFFGPGTRLTVL.